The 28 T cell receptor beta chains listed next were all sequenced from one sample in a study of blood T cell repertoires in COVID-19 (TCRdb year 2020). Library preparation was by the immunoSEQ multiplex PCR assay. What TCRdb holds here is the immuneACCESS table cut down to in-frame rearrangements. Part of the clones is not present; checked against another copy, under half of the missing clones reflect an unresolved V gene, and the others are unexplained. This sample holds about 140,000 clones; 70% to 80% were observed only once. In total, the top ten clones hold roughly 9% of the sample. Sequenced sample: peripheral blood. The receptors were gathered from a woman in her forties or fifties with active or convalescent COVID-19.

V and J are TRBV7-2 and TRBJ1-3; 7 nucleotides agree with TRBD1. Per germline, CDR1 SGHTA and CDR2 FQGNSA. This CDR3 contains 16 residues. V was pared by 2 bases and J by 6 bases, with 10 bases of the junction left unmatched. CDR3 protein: CASSLRGSDRINTIYF. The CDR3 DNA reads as TGTGCCAGCAGCTTAAGGGGATCGGACAGGATAAACACCATATATTTT.

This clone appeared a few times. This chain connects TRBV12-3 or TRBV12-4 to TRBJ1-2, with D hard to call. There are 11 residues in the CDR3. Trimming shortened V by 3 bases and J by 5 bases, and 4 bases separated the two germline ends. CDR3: CASSFSYGYTF. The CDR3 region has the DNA TGTGCCAGCAGTTTCTCTTATGGCTACACCTTC.

The CDR3 DNA sequence: TGCGCCAGCAGCTTGGCGTTGGATACGCAGTATTTT. Protein product: CASSLALDTQYF. The chain links TRBV5-1 to TRBJ2-3; D unresolved. There are 12 residues in the CDR3. V shed 0 bases and J shed 6 bases, with 5 bases lying between them. From germline, CDR1 is SGHRS and CDR2 YFSETQ.

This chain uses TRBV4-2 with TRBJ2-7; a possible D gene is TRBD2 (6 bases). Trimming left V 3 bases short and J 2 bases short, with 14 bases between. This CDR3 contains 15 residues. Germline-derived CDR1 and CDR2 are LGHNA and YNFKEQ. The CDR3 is CASSQTGTPPYEQYF. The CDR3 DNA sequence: TGTGCCAGCAGCCAGACGGGGACTCCACCCTACGAGCAGTACTTC.

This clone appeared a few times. In nucleotides, the CDR3 is TGTGCCATCAGTACAGGGGCGGCTAACTATGGCTACACCTTC. As protein: CAISTGAANYGYTF. This chain connects TRBV10-3 to TRBJ1-2; 7 positions match TRBD1. The trim removed 5 bases at V and 0 bases at J, leaving 3 bases unmatched. The CDR3 sequence is 14 residues long. The germline CDR1 and CDR2 sequences are ENHRY and SYGVKD.

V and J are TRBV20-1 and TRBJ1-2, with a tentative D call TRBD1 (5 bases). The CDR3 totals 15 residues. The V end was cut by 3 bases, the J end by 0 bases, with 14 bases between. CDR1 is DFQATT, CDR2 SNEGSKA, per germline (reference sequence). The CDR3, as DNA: TGCAGTGCTAGTTCCTCAGACAGAGCTAACTATGGCTACACCTTC. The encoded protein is CSASSSDRANYGYTF.

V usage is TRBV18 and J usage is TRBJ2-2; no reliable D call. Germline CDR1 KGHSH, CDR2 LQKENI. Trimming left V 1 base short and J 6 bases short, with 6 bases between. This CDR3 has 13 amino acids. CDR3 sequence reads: CASSPQASGELFF. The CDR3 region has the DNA TGTGCCAGCTCACCACAAGCTTCCGGGGAGCTGTTTTTT.

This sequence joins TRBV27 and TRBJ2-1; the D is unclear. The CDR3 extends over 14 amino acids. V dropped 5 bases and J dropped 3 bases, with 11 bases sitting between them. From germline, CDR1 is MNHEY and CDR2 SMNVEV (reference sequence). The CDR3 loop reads CASSTISNYNEQFF. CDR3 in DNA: TGTGCCAGCAGTACAATAAGTAACTACAATGAGCAGTTCTTC.

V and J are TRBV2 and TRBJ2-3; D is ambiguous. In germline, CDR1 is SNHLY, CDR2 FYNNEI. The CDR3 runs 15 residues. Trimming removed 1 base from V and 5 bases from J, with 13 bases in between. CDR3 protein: CASSEVYPFLDTQYF. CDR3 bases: TGTGCCAGCAGTGAAGTATATCCGTTTTTAGATACGCAGTATTTT.

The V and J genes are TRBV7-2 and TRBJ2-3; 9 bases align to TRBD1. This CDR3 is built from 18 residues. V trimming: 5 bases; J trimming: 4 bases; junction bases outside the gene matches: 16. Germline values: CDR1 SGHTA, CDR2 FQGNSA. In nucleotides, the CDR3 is TGTGCCAGCAGCCTGACGGGTCTCGGGACAGGGTCCCCAGATACGCAGTATTTT. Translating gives CASSLTGLGTGSPDTQYF.

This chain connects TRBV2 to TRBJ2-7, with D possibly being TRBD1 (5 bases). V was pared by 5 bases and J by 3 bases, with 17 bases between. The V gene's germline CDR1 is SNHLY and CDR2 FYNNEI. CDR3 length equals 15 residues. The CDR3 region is CASSWSGQGVYEQYF. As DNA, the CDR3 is TGTGCCAGCAGTTGGTCCGGGCAGGGTGTCTACGAGCAGTACTTC.

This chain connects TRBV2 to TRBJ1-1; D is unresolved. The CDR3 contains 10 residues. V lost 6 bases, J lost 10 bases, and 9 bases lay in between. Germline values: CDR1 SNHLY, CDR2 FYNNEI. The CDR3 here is CASRQLRAFF. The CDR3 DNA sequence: TGTGCCAGCAGACAGTTACGAGCTTTCTTT.

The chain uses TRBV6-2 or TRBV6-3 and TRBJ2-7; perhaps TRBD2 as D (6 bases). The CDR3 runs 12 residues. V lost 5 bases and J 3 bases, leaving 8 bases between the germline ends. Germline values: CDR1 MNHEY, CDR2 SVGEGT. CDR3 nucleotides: TGTGCCAGCAGTCCGCGGGGCTACGAGCAGTACTTC. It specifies CASSPRGYEQYF.

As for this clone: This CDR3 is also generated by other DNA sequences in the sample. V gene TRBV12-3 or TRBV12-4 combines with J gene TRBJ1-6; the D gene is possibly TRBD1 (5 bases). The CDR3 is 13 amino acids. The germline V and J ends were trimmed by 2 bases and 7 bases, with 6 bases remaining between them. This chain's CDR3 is CASSLQGNSPLHF. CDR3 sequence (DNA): TGTGCCAGCAGTTTACAGGGAAATTCACCCCTCCACTTT.

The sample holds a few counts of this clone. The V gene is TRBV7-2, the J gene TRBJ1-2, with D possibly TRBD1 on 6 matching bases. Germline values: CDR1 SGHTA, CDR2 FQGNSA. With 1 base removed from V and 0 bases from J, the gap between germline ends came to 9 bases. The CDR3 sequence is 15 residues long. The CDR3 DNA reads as TGTGCCAGCAGCTTAGTATGGACAGCTAACTATGGCTACACCTTC. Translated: CASSLVWTANYGYTF.

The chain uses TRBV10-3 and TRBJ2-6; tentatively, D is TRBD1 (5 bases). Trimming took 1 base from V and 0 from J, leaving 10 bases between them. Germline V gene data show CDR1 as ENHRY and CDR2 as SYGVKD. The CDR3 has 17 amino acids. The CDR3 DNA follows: TGTGCCATCAGTGAGTACCAGGGCCCCTCTGGGGCCAACGTCCTGACTTTC. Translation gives CAISEYQGPSGANVLTF.

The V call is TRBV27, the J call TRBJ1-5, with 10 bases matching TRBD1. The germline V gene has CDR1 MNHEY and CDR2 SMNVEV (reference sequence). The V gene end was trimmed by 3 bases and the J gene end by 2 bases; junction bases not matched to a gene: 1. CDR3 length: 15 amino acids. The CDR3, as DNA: TGTGCCAGCAGTTTTGGGACAGGGGGCAATCAGCCCCAGCATTTT. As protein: CASSFGTGGNQPQHF.

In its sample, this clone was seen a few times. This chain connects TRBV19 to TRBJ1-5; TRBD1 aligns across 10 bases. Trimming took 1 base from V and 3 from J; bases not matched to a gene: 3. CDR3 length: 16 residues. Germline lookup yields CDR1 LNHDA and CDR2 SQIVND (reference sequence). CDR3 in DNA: TGTGCCAGTAGTATAGGGACAGGGGGAGTCAATCAGCCCCAGCATTTT. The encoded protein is CASSIGTGGVNQPQHF.

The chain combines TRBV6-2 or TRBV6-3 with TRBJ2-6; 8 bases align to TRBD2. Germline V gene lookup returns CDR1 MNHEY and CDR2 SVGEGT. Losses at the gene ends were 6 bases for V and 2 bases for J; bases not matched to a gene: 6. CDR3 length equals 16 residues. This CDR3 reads CASSGLAPTGANVLTF. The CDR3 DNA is TGTGCCAGCAGCGGACTAGCTCCTACTGGGGCCAACGTCCTGACTTTC.

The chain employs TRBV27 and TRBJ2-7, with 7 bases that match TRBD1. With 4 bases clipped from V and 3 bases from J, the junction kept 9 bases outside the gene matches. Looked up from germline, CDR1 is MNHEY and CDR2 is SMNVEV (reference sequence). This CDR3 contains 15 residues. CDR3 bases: TGTGCCAGCAGTTCGCTGACAGGGAGAGACTACGAGCAGTACTTC. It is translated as CASSSLTGRDYEQYF.

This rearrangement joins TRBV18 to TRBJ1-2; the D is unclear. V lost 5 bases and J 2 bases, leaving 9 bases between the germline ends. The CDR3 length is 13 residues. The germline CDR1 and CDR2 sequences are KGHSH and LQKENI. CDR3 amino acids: CASSSDKNYGYTF. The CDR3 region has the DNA TGTGCCAGCTCATCCGACAAGAACTATGGCTACACCTTC.

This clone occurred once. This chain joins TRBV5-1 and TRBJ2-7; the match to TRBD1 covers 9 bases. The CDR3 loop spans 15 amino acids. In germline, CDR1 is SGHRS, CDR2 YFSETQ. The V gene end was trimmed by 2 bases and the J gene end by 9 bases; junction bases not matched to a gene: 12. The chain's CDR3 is CASSFVSGQGDWQYF. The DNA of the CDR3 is TGCGCCAGCAGCTTTGTATCGGGACAGGGCGACTGGCAGTACTTC.

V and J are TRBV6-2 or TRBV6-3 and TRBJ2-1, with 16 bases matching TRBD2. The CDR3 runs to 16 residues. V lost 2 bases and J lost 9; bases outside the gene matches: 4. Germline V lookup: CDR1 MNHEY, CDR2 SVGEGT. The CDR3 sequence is CASSYGTSGGAGEQFF. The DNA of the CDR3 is TGTGCCAGCAGTTACGGGACTAGCGGGGGGGCAGGTGAGCAGTTCTTC.

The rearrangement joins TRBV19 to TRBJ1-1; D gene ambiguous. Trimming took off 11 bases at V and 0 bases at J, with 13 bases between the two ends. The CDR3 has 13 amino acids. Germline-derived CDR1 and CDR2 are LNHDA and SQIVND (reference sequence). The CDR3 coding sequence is TGTGCCGGAGTAAACGGAATGAACACTGAAGCTTTCTTT. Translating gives CAGVNGMNTEAFF.

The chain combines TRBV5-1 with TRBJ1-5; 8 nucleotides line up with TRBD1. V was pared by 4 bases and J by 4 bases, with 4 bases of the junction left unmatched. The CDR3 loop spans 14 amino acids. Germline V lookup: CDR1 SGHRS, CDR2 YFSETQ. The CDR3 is CASSPRDRNQPQHF. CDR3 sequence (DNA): TGCGCCAGCAGCCCCCGGGACAGGAATCAGCCCCAGCATTTT. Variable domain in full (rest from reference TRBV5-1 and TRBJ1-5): KAGVTQTPRYLIKTRGQQVTLSCSPISGHRSVSWYQQTPGQGLQFLFEYFSETQRNKGNFPGRFSGRQFSNSRSEMNVSTLELGDSALYLCASSPRDRNQPQHFGDGTRLSIL.

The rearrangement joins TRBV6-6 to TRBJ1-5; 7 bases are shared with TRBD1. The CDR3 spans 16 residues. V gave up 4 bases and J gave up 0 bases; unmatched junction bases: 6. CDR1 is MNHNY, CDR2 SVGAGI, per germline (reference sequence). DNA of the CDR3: TGTGCCAGCAGTTCGCCAACAGGGGTTAGCAATCAGCCCCAGCATTTT. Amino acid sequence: CASSSPTGVSNQPQHF.

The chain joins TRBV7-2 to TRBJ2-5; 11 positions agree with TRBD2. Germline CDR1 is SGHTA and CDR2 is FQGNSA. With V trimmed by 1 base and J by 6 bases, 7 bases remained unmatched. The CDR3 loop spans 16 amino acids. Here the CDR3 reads CASSLDSSGGIKTQYF. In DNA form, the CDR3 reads TGTGCCAGCAGCTTAGATTCTAGCGGGGGGATCAAGACCCAGTACTTC.

The DNA of the CDR3 is TGTGCCAGCAGCCCGAGCGGCGGGGGCACTGAAGCTTTCTTT. As protein: CASSPSGGGTEAFF. The gene calls are TRBV7-9 and TRBJ1-1; possible D gene TRBD1, 5 bases. The V gene lost 5 bases and the J gene lost 4 bases, with 14 bases spanning the gap. The length of the CDR3 is 14 residues. Per germline, CDR1 SEHNR and CDR2 FQNEAQ (reference sequence).